This record covers a single T cell receptor beta chain. Libraries were prepared by immunoSEQ multiplex PCR; TCRdb keeps only in-frame clonotypes and omits some of them. This table has under 450,000 clones, roughly four fifths appearing once. Cohort allocation depended upon clinical history that participants reported. Recovery meant two consecutive negative NP/OP PCR tests, professional clearance, or resolved symptoms. This CDR3 contains 16 residues. V lost 1 base and J 6 bases, leaving 16 bases between the germline ends. Germline CDR1 reads LGHNA; CDR2 reads YNFKEQ. This entry is derived from a study of blood T cell repertoires in COVID-19. Study context: Donors in the United States, Italy and Spain gave samples during acute or convalescent COVID-19. The analysed material was cDNA or gDNA that came from T cells, B-cell-depleted T cells, or PBMCs.

The V gene is TRBV4-2, the J gene TRBJ2-1; D is perhaps TRBD1 (6 bases). Source material: PBMCs or T cells enriched from blood (not recorded which). This sequence originates from a woman aged 45-60 years who had recovered from COVID-19. CDR3 sequence: CASSQVSQGTINEQFF. The CDR3 DNA follows: TGTGCCAGCAGCCAAGTTTCACAGGGTACAATCAATGAGCAGTTCTTC.